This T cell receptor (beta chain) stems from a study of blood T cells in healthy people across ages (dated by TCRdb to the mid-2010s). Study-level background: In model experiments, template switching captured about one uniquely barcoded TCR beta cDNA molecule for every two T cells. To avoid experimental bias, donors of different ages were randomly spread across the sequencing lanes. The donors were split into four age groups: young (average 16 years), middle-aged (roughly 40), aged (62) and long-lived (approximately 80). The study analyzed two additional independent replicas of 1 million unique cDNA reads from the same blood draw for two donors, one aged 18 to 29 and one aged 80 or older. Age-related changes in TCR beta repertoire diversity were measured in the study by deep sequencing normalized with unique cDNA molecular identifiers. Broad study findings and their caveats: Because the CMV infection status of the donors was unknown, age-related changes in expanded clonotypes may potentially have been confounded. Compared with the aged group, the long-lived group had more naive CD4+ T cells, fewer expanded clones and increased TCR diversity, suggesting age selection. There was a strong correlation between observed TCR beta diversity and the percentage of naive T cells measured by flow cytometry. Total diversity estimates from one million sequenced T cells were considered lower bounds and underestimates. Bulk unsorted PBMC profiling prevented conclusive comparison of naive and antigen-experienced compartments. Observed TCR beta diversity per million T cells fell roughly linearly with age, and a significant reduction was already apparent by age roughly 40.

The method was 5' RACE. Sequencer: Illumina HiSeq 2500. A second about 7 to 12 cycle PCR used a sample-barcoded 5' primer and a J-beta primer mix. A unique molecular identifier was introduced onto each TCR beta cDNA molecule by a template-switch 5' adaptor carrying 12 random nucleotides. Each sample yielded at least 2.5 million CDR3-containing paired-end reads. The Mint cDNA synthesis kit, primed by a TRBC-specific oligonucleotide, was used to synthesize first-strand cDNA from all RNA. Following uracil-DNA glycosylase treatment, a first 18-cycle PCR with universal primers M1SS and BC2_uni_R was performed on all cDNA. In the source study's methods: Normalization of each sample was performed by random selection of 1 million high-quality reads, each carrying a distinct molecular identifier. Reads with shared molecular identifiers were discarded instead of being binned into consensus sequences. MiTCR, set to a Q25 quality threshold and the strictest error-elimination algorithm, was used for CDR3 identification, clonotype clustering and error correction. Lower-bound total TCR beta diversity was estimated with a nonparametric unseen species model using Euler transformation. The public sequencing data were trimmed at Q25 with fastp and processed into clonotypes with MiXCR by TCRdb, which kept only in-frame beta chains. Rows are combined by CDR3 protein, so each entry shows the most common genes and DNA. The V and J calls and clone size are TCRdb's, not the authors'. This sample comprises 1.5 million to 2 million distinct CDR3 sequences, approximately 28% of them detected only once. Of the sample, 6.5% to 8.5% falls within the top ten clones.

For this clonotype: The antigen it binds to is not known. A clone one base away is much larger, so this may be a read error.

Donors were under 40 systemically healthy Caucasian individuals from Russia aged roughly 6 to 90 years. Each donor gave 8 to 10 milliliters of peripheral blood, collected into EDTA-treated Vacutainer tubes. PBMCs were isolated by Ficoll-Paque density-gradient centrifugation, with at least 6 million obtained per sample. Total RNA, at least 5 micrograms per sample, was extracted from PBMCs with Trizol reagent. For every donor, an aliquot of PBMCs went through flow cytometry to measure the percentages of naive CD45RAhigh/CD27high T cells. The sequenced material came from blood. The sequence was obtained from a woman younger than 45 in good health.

CDR3 reads: CASSEGLATEQFF. The DNA sequence is given as TGTGCCAGCTCTGAGGGGCTGGCCACTGAGCAGTTCTTC. The rearranged chain carries TRBV6-6 and TRBJ2-1, with the D assignment possibly TRBD1 or TRBD2, given 5 matching bases for each. Between the V and J ends, shortened by 8 bases and 9 bases respectively, the junction contains 17 bases. The CDR3 has 13 amino acids, counting the end cysteine and phenylalanine. Just CDR3 DNA is preserved here, 39 bases in frame from base 1. The germline V gene (reference sequence) sets CDR1 to MNHNY and CDR2 to SVGAGI.